These 24 T cell receptor beta chains originate from one sample sequenced in a study of T cells in Graves' hyperthyroidism and ophthalmopathy. Using RNA transcripts as the source, TCR beta CDR3 regions were amplified. The HTBI primer set drove a first-round RT-PCR of the TCR CDR3. TCRdb reprocessed the multiplex PCR reads with MiXCR, giving one entry per CDR3 protein. The data show over 550,000 distinct CDR3 sequences, approximately 16% seen once. Sequencing was performed on blood. Source of these receptors: a woman aged 18-29 years with Graves' hyperthyroidism.

This chain uses TRBV15 with TRBJ2-5; 10 nucleotides match TRBD2. The CDR3 is 17 residues long. The V gene's germline CDR1 is LNHNV and CDR2 YYDKDF (reference sequence). The V and J ends lost 1 base and 0 bases, in that order; junction bases with no gene match: 5. The CDR3 spells CATSRGLAGAHQETQYF. The CDR3 DNA reads as TGTGCCACCAGCAGAGGTCTAGCGGGGGCCCACCAAGAGACCCAGTACTTC.

This clonotype was seen many times. The chain recombines TRBV7-2 with TRBJ2-1, with D perhaps TRBD1 (5 bases). V lost 2 bases and J 10 bases, leaving 21 bases between the germline ends. The CDR3 consists of 16 residues. CDR1 is SGHTA and CDR2 is FQGNSA in the germline V gene. CDR3 loop: CASSLNLWGSTSEQFF. The CDR3 DNA is TGTGCCAGCAGCTTAAATTTGTGGGGCTCCACTTCGGAGCAGTTCTTC. Looking up the rest from reference TRBV7-2 and TRBJ2-1 gives the full variable domain: GAGVSQSPSNKVTEKGKDVELRCDPISGHTALYWYRQSLGQGLEFLIYFQGNSAPDKSGLPSDRFSAERTGGSVSTLTIQRTQQEDSAVYLCASSLNLWGSTSEQFFGPGTRLTVL.

This clonotype was seen repeatedly, ten times or more. V is TRBV6-1 and J is TRBJ2-7; D uncertain. Per the germline V gene, CDR1 is MNHNS and CDR2 is SASEGT. Trimming took off 8 bases at V and 3 bases at J, with 17 bases between the two ends. CDR3 length equals 14 residues. CDR3 sequence: CASYNDQWSYEQYF. The CDR3 DNA is TGTGCCAGCTACAATGACCAATGGAGCTACGAGCAGTACTTC.

At least ten counts were recorded for this clonotype. The V call is TRBV2, the J call TRBJ1-2, with D perhaps matching TRBD1 (6 bases). CDR3 size: 13 residues. Trimming left V 5 bases short and J 6 bases short, with 13 bases between. The germline gives CDR1 SNHLY, CDR2 FYNNEI. The CDR3 region has the DNA TGTGCCAGCAGTCCAGGGGAGGAAGATGGCTACACCTTC. Amino acids: CASSPGEEDGYTF.

This clonotype was seen repeatedly, ten times or more. The rearrangement uses TRBV20-1 and TRBJ1-2, with D uncertain. From germline, CDR1 is DFQATT and CDR2 SNEGSKA (reference sequence). This CDR3 spans 12 amino acids. V lost 6 bases and J lost 5, with 13 bases in between. CDR3 nucleotides: TGCAGTGCCCAGACGGTTGGATATGGCTACACCTTC. It yields the protein CSAQTVGYGYTF.

This clonotype appeared a few times. This rearrangement joins TRBV15 to TRBJ1-1; D is undetermined. The CDR3 has 13 residues. Trimming stripped 5 bases from V and 4 bases from J, with 11 bases between. Germline V CDR1 and CDR2: LNHNV, YYDKDF (reference sequence). The CDR3 DNA sequence: TGTGCCACCAGCTTGTCCTGGGTCACTGAAGCTTTCTTT. Its translation: CATSLSWVTEAFF. Variable domain in full (rest from reference TRBV15 and TRBJ1-1): DAMVIQNPRYQVTQFGKPVTLSCSQTLNHNVMYWYQQKSSQAPKLLFHYYDKDFNNEADTPDNFQSRRPNTSFCFLDIRSPGLGDTAMYLCATSLSWVTEAFFGQGTRLTVV.

Ten or more counts support this clonotype. The chain combines TRBV11-2 with TRBJ2-1, with TRBD2 identical over 8 bases. Trimming cost V 0 bases and J 6 bases; bases outside gene matches: 7. Germline V gene lookup returns CDR1 SGHAT and CDR2 FQNNGV. CDR3 size: 16 residues. The CDR3 reads CASSLDPWTSSNEQFF. CDR3 in DNA: TGTGCCAGCAGCTTAGACCCTTGGACTAGCAGCAATGAGCAGTTCTTC. The full variable domain, in which reference TRBV11-2 and TRBJ2-1 provide the parts outside the CDR3, is EAGVAQSPRYKIIEKRQSVAFWCNPISGHATLYWYQQILGQGPKLLIQFQNNGVVDDSQLPKDRFSAERLKGVDSTLKIQPAKLEDSAVYLCASSLDPWTSSNEQFFGPGTRLTVL.

This clonotype was seen a few times. The chain is built from TRBV24-1 and TRBJ1-5; D ambiguous. The CDR3 is made up of 15 amino acids. V dropped 2 bases and J dropped 3 bases, with 10 bases sitting between them. Per the germline V gene, CDR1 is KGHDR and CDR2 is SFDVKD. CDR3 nucleotide sequence: TGTGCCACCAGTGATTCGGGAGGAAACAATCAGCCCCAGCATTTT. Its translation: CATSDSGGNNQPQHF.

The V call is TRBV19, the J call TRBJ2-4, with 8 bases aligning to TRBD2. Germline V CDR1 and CDR2: LNHDA, SQIVND (reference sequence). The CDR3 consists of 17 residues. The ends lost 1 base at V and 2 bases at J; junction bases unmatched: 7. The CDR3 is CASSIGAGANTKNIQYF. CDR3 nucleotides: TGTGCCAGTAGTATAGGAGCGGGGGCCAACACCAAAAACATTCAGTACTTC.

This clonotype was recorded at least ten times. This chain joins TRBV28 and TRBJ2-7; perhaps D is TRBD1 or TRBD2 (5 bases each). V dropped 4 bases and J dropped 2 bases, with 12 bases sitting between them. The CDR3 runs to 14 residues. Looked up from germline, CDR1 is MDHEN and CDR2 is SYDVKM. CDR3 bases: TGTGCCAGCAGTTGGGGCTTGGGGGCCTACGAGCAGTACTTC. This encodes CASSWGLGAYEQYF.

On this clonotype: A much larger clonotype is one base distant, so this may be a read error. In DNA, the CDR3 is TGTGGCAGCAGAAGCGGGGGGGTGGAGACCCAGTACTTC. Its protein is CGSRSGGVETQYF. This chain connects TRBV12-3 or TRBV12-4 to TRBJ2-5, with 10 bases that match TRBD2. The CDR3 covers 13 residues.

This sequence joins TRBV6-4 and TRBJ2-1; TRBD2 aligns across 10 bases. The CDR3 is 17 amino acids. The V gene end was trimmed by 0 bases and the J gene end by 8 bases; junction bases not matched to a gene: 10. Germline CDR1 MRHNA, CDR2 SNTAGT. The CDR3 DNA reads as TGTGCCAGCAGTGACTCGACAGGTAGCGGGAGGTGGCATGAGCAGTTCTTC. Amino acid sequence: CASSDSTGSGRWHEQFF.

This clonotype was recorded only once. Germline and junction disagree at one end, which may indicate a read error. The genes are TRBV6-1 and TRBJ1-1, with a tentative D call TRBD1 (5 bases). The CDR3 totals 13 residues. Germline-derived CDR1 and CDR2 are MNHNS and SASEGT. CDR3 residues: CAGSRDPGTSAFF. DNA for the CDR3: TGTGCCGGCAGCAGGGACCCCGGGACGAGTGCTTTCTTT.

This clonotype has a handful of counts. This CDR3 reads CASSQTGVRTDTQYF. The CDR3 DNA reads TGCGCCAGCAGCCAGACAGGAGTCCGGACAGATACGCAGTATTTT. V and J are TRBV4-1 and TRBJ2-3, with a possible D match to TRBD1 (6 bases). This CDR3 is 15 amino acids long. The V gene lost 3 bases and the J gene lost 3 bases, with 13 bases spanning the gap. The V gene's germline CDR1 is MGHRA and CDR2 YSYEKL.

The sample holds a few counts of this clonotype. The chain couples TRBV28 to TRBJ2-1, with 9 bases lining up with TRBD1. The CDR3 is 16 residues long. Germline lookup yields CDR1 MDHEN and CDR2 SYDVKM. Trimming removed 3 bases from V and 6 bases from J; junction bases left unmatched: 9. The CDR3 DNA reads TGTGCCAGCAGTTTTGACAGGGGGGCCGTACTCAATGAGCAGTTCTTC. Translated: CASSFDRGAVLNEQFF.

The genes are TRBV27 and TRBJ1-2; unclear D gene. Germline CDR1 is MNHEY and CDR2 is SMNVEV (reference sequence). The ends were cut back, 6 bases at V and 1 base at J, with 9 bases in the middle. This CDR3 comprises 13 residues. CDR3 bases: TGTGCCAGCAGATTTGGCAGTAACTATGGCTACACCTTC. Residues: CASRFGSNYGYTF.

In its sample, this clonotype was seen many times. The rearrangement uses TRBV29-1 and TRBJ2-7; the D gene is possibly TRBD1 (5 bases). Germline CDR1 and CDR2: SQVTM and ANQGSEA. The CDR3 has 12 amino acids. The ends were cut back, 7 bases at V and 6 bases at J, with 16 bases in the middle. The chain's CDR3 is CSGIGAWGEQYF. In nucleotides, the CDR3 is TGCAGCGGAATTGGGGCCTGGGGCGAGCAGTACTTC.

The chain joins TRBV20-1 to TRBJ2-3; no firm D call. Trimming cost V 0 bases and J 5 bases, with 12 bases left between them. There are 14 residues in the CDR3. Germline CDR1 DFQATT, CDR2 SNEGSKA (reference sequence). The chain's CDR3 is CSAREGGPGDTQYF. CDR3 bases: TGCAGTGCTAGAGAGGGTGGGCCGGGAGATACGCAGTATTTT.

This sequence joins TRBV6-2 or TRBV6-3 and TRBJ2-7; 10 bases agree with TRBD2. Germline V gene data show CDR1 as MNHEY and CDR2 as SVGEGT. V gave up 7 bases and J gave up 0 bases; unmatched junction bases: 15. The CDR3 is made up of 18 amino acids. This CDR3 is CASTKKGLAGVDSYEQYF. DNA for the CDR3: TGTGCCAGCACCAAAAAGGGGCTAGCGGGAGTGGACTCCTACGAGCAGTACTTC.

This chain uses TRBV14 with TRBJ2-1; D might be TRBD2 (5 bases). V lost 0 bases to trimming and J lost 10 bases, with 16 bases between them. The CDR3 consists of 15 residues. Germline V gene lookup returns CDR1 SGHDN and CDR2 FVKESK. The CDR3 DNA follows: TGTGCCAGCAGCCAAGATGGGATGCGGCGGGCGGAGCAGTTCTTC. Translation: CASSQDGMRRAEQFF.

V usage is TRBV30 and J usage is TRBJ1-5; D remains unclear. This CDR3 has 15 residues. Trimming cost V 0 bases and J 2 bases, with 11 bases left between them. Germline CDR1 reads GTSNPN; CDR2 reads SVGIG (reference sequence). CDR3 loop: CAWSVQTIGNQPQHF. For the CDR3, the DNA is TGTGCCTGGAGTGTACAGACAATTGGCAATCAGCCCCAGCATTTT. Variable domain in full (rest from reference TRBV30 and TRBJ1-5): SQTIHQWPATLVQPVGSPLSLECTVEGTSNPNLYWYRQAAGRGLQLLFYSVGIGQISSEVPQNLSASRPQDRQFILSSKKLLLSDSGFYLCAWSVQTIGNQPQHFGDGTRLSIL.

In its sample, this clonotype was seen a few times. The chain combines TRBV4-1 with TRBJ2-5, with 10 bases matching TRBD2. Germline values: CDR1 MGHRA, CDR2 YSYEKL. The trim removed 4 bases at V and 2 bases at J, leaving 10 bases unmatched. The CDR3 spans 17 residues. CDR3 in amino acids: CASSPRGDSGGQETQYF. The DNA for the CDR3 is TGCGCCAGCAGCCCCCGAGGGGATAGCGGGGGGCAAGAGACCCAGTACTTC.

The chain uses TRBV6-1 and TRBJ2-7, with D perhaps TRBD1 (6 bases). Trimming took off 4 bases at V and 0 bases at J, with 28 bases between the two ends. The CDR3 runs to 20 residues. Per germline, CDR1 MNHNS and CDR2 SASEGT. CDR3 sequence reads: CASSVLPFNLILTGSYEQYF. The DNA for the CDR3 is TGTGCCAGCAGTGTTCTTCCTTTTAACTTAATCCTGACAGGCTCCTACGAGCAGTACTTC.

In its sample, this clonotype was seen many times. The J gene is TRBJ2-3, the V gene TRBV11-3, with D perhaps matching TRBD1 or TRBD2 (6 bases each). The CDR3 consists of 17 residues. CDR1 SGHNT and CDR2 YENEEA come from the germline V gene. V was cut by 1 base and J by 6 bases, with 20 bases left in between. For the CDR3, the DNA is TGTGCCAGCAGCTTAGGTCTGACTAGGGGGGTGGACGATACGCAGTATTTT. This gives the protein CASSLGLTRGVDDTQYF.